The rows below give T cell receptor beta chains drawn from one sample of a study of T cells in localized non-small cell lung cancer. The assay was immunoSEQ multiplex PCR, and TCRdb's table has in-frame clones only and misses some. The sample holds roughly 34,000 clones, around 90% seen once. Here the sequenced sample was peripheral blood mononuclear cells, taken before any cancer treatment. The source is a man aged 35-69 years with stage III lung adenocarcinoma. CDR3s include the opening cysteine and the closing phenylalanine or tryptophan. The D gene is left open where the match is weak. For some rows the clone size is stated as once, few or many, or as a class when expanded; others skip it.

abundance	v_gene	j_gene	d_gene	len	CDR3aa	CDR3nt
NA	TRBV7-3	TRBJ1-1	NA	13	CASSQGQNTEAFF	TGTGCCAGCAGCCAGGGACAGAACACTGAAGCTTTCTTT
few	TRBV25-1	TRBJ1-1	NA	13	CASKVGMNTEAFF	TGTGCCAGCAAAGTGGGAATGAACACTGAAGCTTTCTTT
NA	TRBV4-2	TRBJ2-1	NA	16	CASSQGGIQGRNEQFF	TGTGCCAGCAGCCAAGGCGGTATACAGGGTAGGAATGAGCAGTTCTTC
once	TRBV5-1	TRBJ2-1	NA	13	CASSTTGHNEQFF	TGCGCCAGCAGCACTACGGGGCACAATGAGCAGTTCTTC
NA	TRBV27	TRBJ1-1	NA	11	CASSLGFQAFF	TGTGCCAGCAGTTTAGGCTTCCAAGCTTTCTTT
NA	TRBV6-6	TRBJ1-5	NA	15	CASSLNGIWNQPQHF	TGTGCCAGCAGTTTAAATGGGATTTGGAATCAGCCCCAGCATTTT
NA	TRBV2	TRBJ2-2	NA	12	CASSLDTGELFF	TGTGCCAGCAGCCTCGATACCGGGGAGCTGTTTTTT
NA	TRBV27	TRBJ2-7	NA	14	CASSLKGGGYEQYF	TGTGCCAGCAGTTTAAAGGGAGGGGGTTACGAGCAGTACTTC
NA	TRBV5-1	TRBJ2-7	NA	14	CASSFGIGLDEQYF	TGCGCCAGCAGCTTTGGTATAGGGCTGGACGAGCAGTACTTC
NA	TRBV4-3	TRBJ1-1	NA	13	CASSAVGGVEAFF	TGCGCCAGCAGTGCGGTCGGAGGAGTAGAAGCTTTCTTT
NA	TRBV6-6	TRBJ1-2	NA	13	CASSYLQDYGYTF	TGTGCCAGCAGTTACCTTCAGGACTATGGCTACACCTTC
NA	TRBV7-9	TRBJ1-5	NA	15	CASSLADTGNQPQHF	TGTGCCAGCAGCTTAGCGGACACTGGCAATCAGCCCCAGCATTTT